The TCR beta chain described here comes from a study of shared clonotypes between healthy human individuals. Germline V gene data show CDR1 as MDHEN and CDR2 as SYDVKM. Deletions cut 5 bases from V and 0 bases from J, with 11 bases between. This CDR3 contains 15 residues. Using immunoSEQ multiplex PCR, the repertoire was profiled, and TCRdb retains in-frame clones only, with some absent. The sample records roughly 2,000,000 clones, about 93% being singletons. As defined, naive CD8 cells were CD45RO-negative and positively selected for CCR7, with terminally differentiated effector memory CD45RA+ cells excluded.

Sequencing was carried out using naive CD8+ T cells from PBMCs. The chain uses TRBV28 and TRBJ2-4; no firm D call. The source of this sequence is a man between 18 and 35 years old in good health. Some clones in this sample may be carry-over from other donors' samples. The CDR3 DNA reads as TGTGCCAGCAGTGGGATTGGTCTAGCCAAAAACATTCAGTACTTC. Its translation is CASSGIGLAKNIQYF.